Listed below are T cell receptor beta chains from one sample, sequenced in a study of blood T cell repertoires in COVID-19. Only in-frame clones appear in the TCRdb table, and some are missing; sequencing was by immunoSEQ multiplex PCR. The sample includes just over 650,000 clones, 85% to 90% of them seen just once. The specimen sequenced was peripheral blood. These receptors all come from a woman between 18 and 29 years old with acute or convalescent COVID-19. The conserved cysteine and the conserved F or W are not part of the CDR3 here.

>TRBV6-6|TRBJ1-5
ASSYLGASYNQPQH
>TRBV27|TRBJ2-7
ASSLEGTSGGYEQY
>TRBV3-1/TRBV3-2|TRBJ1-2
ASSQGGGKDGYT
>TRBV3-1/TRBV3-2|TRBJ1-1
ASSPTGNLEAF
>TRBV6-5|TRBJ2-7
ASTLGQSYEQY
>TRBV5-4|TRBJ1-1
ASSQGQGDTEAF
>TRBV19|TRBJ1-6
ASSPRDILPGAPLH
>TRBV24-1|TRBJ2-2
ATSSVPGDRGSSGELF
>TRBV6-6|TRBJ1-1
ASSPQPRAEAF
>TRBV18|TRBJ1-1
ASSPSTGEGTEAF
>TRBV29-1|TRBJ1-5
SVGGGDSNQPQH
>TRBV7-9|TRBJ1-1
ASSLFGNTEAF
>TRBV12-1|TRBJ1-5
ASIASFYNQPQH
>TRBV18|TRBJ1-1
ASSPLKVGTEAF
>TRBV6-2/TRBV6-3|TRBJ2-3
ASSVTSGGADTQY
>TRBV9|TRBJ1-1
ASSPQPRDRAEAF
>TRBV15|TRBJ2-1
ATSRDLPDRGLSEQF
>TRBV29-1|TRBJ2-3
SVEQATDTQY
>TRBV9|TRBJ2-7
ASSVGQDFYEQY
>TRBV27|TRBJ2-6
ASSLGLAGGPGANVLT
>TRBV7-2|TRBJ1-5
ASSRQGASGQPQH
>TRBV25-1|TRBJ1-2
ASSPEAPGVSYGYT
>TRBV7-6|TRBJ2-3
ASSSLGQGAGGTDTQY
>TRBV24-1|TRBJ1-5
ATSDTDTDQPQH